This entry lists 20 T cell receptor beta chains sequenced from one sample in a study of T cells in Graves' hyperthyroidism and ophthalmopathy. The source material, RNA transcripts, was used to amplify TCR beta CDR3 regions. The TCR CDR3 was amplified in a first-round RT-PCR using the HTBI primer set. From the multiplex PCR reads, TCRdb called clonotypes with MiXCR, one entry per CDR3 protein. This sample has 490,000 or so distinct CDR3 sequences, with about 16% found just once. The sequencing sample was made of blood. These receptors all come from a woman aged 25 to 45 with Graves' ophthalmopathy.

This clonotype occurred many times. The chain carries TRBV12-3 or TRBV12-4 and TRBJ1-1; weak D call: TRBD1 (6 bases). The V gene lost 6 bases and the J gene lost 5 bases, with 13 bases spanning the gap. The CDR3 covers 13 residues. This CDR3 reads CASSFSRGTEAFF. Written as DNA, the CDR3 is TGTGCCAGCAGCTTCTCGAGGGGGACTGAAGCTTTCTTT.

In this sample, this clonotype turned up many times. The chain carries TRBV12-3 or TRBV12-4 and TRBJ2-5; D might be TRBD1 (5 bases). The length of the CDR3 is 15 residues. The V end was cut by 6 bases, the J end by 1 base, with 15 bases between. CDR3 residues: CASSLDTEVQETQYF. CDR3 DNA: TGTGCCAGCAGCCTGGACACCGAAGTCCAAGAGACCCAGTACTTC.

The sample holds a few counts of this clonotype. The gene calls are TRBV4-3 and TRBJ2-1; 7 nucleotides align to TRBD2. CDR3 size: 16 residues. V trimming: 0 bases; J trimming: 8 bases; junction bases outside the gene matches: 10. Germline V gene lookup returns CDR1 LGHNA and CDR2 YSLEER. This CDR3 is CASSQDRGPREYEQFF. DNA for the CDR3: TGCGCCAGCAGCCAAGATAGGGGACCGCGGGAGTATGAGCAGTTCTTC.

This clonotype was seen a handful of times. The chain has TRBV29-1 and TRBJ1-1; no definite D call. Germline CDR1 is SQVTM and CDR2 is ANQGSEA. This CDR3 region has 13 residues. Trimming pared 6 bases from V and 1 base from J, leaving 12 bases between. CDR3 region: CSVDRGPNTEAFF. The CDR3 DNA reads as TGCAGCGTGGACCGTGGACCGAACACTGAAGCTTTCTTT.

This clonotype occurred many times. This chain connects TRBV13 to TRBJ2-7; D possibly corresponds to TRBD2 (7 bases). CDR3 size: 15 residues. V was shortened by 5 bases and J by 3 bases, with 17 bases between the two germline ends. Germline V gene sequence: CDR1 PRHDT, CDR2 FYEKMQ (reference sequence). The CDR3 reads CASSPEGEGGYEQYF. In DNA form, the CDR3 reads TGTGCCAGCAGCCCGGAGGGGGAGGGAGGCTACGAGCAGTACTTC.

V and J are TRBV12-3 or TRBV12-4 and TRBJ2-3; a possible D gene is TRBD1 (5 bases). CDR3 length: 12 amino acids. V lost 6 bases to trimming and J lost 6 bases, with 10 bases between them. The chain's CDR3 is CASSTDSDTQYF. The CDR3 DNA follows: TGTGCCAGCAGCACAGACAGTGATACGCAGTATTTT.

This clonotype was counted between two and nine times. The rearrangement joins TRBV7-9 to TRBJ2-3, with D perhaps assigned TRBD1 or TRBD2 (5 bases each). Germline values: CDR1 SEHNR, CDR2 FQNEAQ (reference sequence). V lost 2 bases and J 4 bases, leaving 16 bases between the germline ends. CDR3 length: 16 amino acids. This CDR3 is CASSLLGTRAADTQYF. CDR3 DNA sequence: TGTGCCAGCAGCTTATTGGGGACCCGAGCGGCAGATACGCAGTATTTT.

The V and J genes are TRBV20-1 and TRBJ2-7, with 11 positions matching TRBD2. Germline CDR1 is DFQATT and CDR2 is SNEGSKA (reference sequence). This CDR3 region has 14 residues. J was trimmed by 7 bases and V by 0 bases; bases with no gene match: 5. The CDR3 DNA follows: TGCAGTGCTAGAGATTACCGGACTAGCGGGGAGCAGTACTTC. Its translation is CSARDYRTSGEQYF.

This clonotype occurred many times. This chain uses TRBV5-1 with TRBJ1-1; no clear D. Per the germline V gene, CDR1 is SGHRS and CDR2 is YFSETQ. V lost 6 bases to trimming and J lost 0 bases, with 15 bases between them. The length of the CDR3 is 15 residues. The CDR3 loop is CASKAENLMNTEAFF. The DNA of the CDR3 is TGCGCCAGCAAGGCTGAGAACCTCATGAACACTGAAGCTTTCTTT.

A few counts support this clonotype. The rearrangement joins TRBV19 to TRBJ2-3; D is perhaps TRBD2 (6 bases). CDR3 length: 14 residues. V lost 7 bases and J lost 0, with 11 bases in between. Germline V gives CDR1 LNHDA, CDR2 SQIVND (reference sequence). The CDR3 nucleotides read TGTGCCAGTAAGTCCAGCGGGAGCACAGATACGCAGTATTTT. It yields the protein CASKSSGSTDTQYF.

This clonotype was observed a few times. The chain carries TRBV4-1 and TRBJ2-7; 9 bases align to TRBD1. Germline V gene lookup returns CDR1 MGHRA and CDR2 YSYEKL. V shed 1 base and J 0 bases; nucleotides not matched to a gene: 4. The CDR3 contains 16 residues. The CDR3 DNA reads as TGCGCCAGCAGCCAAGTACGGACAGGGGACTCCTACGAGCAGTACTTC. Residues: CASSQVRTGDSYEQYF.

This clonotype occurred many times. The chain links TRBV20-1 to TRBJ2-7; 11 bases align to TRBD2. V shed 3 bases and J 4 bases; nucleotides not matched to a gene: 5. This CDR3 spans 14 amino acids. Per germline, CDR1 DFQATT and CDR2 SNEGSKA (reference sequence). The CDR3 sequence: CSARNLAGGYEQYF. The CDR3 DNA sequence: TGCAGTGCTAGGAACTTAGCGGGAGGGTACGAGCAGTACTTC.

This clonotype was observed at least ten times. The genes are TRBV6-1 and TRBJ2-7; D possibly corresponds to TRBD2 (6 bases). V lost 5 bases, J lost 9 bases, and 14 bases lay in between. CDR3 length: 12 residues. Germline CDR1 and CDR2: MNHNS and SASEGT. In DNA form, the CDR3 reads TGTGCCAGCAGTCAGATGGGGGGAGTGCAGTACTTC. Its translation is CASSQMGGVQYF.

The DNA of the CDR3 is TGTGCCAGCTCAAAGGGGGACTCCTTACTCACTTACGAGCAGTACTTC. Translated, it gives CASSKGDSLLTYEQYF. V and J are TRBV18 and TRBJ2-7; D could derive from TRBD1 or TRBD2 (6 bases each). CDR3 length: 16 amino acids. From germline, CDR1 is KGHSH and CDR2 LQKENI. Deletions cut 5 bases from V and 4 bases from J, with 21 bases between.

In this sample, this clonotype turned up many times. The CDR3 is CSARNRGSNEQFF. For the CDR3, the DNA is TGCAGTGCTAGAAACAGGGGAAGTAATGAGCAGTTCTTC. This chain connects TRBV20-1 to TRBJ2-1, with TRBD1 matching over 7 bases. Trimming cost V 2 bases and J 7 bases; bases outside gene matches: 5. Germline V gene sequence: CDR1 DFQATT, CDR2 SNEGSKA (reference sequence). The CDR3 is 13 amino acids.

The sample holds one count of this clonotype. J is TRBJ2-7 and V is TRBV12-3 or TRBV12-4, with a tentative D call TRBD1 (5 bases). The CDR3 runs 14 residues. Trimming took 6 bases from V and 2 from J, leaving 14 bases between them. The CDR3: CASSRRDPTYEQYF. The DNA of the CDR3 is TGTGCCAGCAGCCGCAGGGATCCCACCTACGAGCAGTACTTC.

On this clonotype: A read error may explain this, as a much larger clone is one base away. The chain links TRBV2 to TRBJ2-1; 7 bases align to TRBD2. CDR3 size: 15 residues. Germline CDR1 and CDR2: SNHLY and FYNNEI. The CDR3 coding sequence is TGTGCCAGCAGGGGGGTAGCGGGCGCCTACAATGAGCGGTTCTTC. It specifies CASRGVAGAYNERFF.

This clonotype was seen at least ten times. CDR3 nucleotide sequence: TGTGCCAGCGGCCGACAGGGGGCAGATACGCAGTATTTT. Its translation: CASGRQGADTQYF. The chain carries TRBV6-1 and TRBJ2-3; 9 bases agree with TRBD1. CDR3 length equals 13 residues. Germline assignment: CDR1 MNHNS and CDR2 SASEGT. The junction had 4 bases not matched to a gene; V was cut back by 8 bases and J by 4 bases.

V and J are TRBV3-1 and TRBJ2-1; TRBD2 matches at 12 bases. The CDR3 contains 18 residues. The junction had 10 bases not matched to a gene; V was cut back by 7 bases and J by 0 bases. Germline V CDR1 and CDR2: LGHDT, YNNKEL (reference sequence). The CDR3 DNA is TGTGCCAGCATTGGACTAGCGGGGCCGAATAGCTCCTACAATGAGCAGTTCTTC. Protein product: CASIGLAGPNSSYNEQFF.

At least ten counts were recorded for this clonotype. The rearrangement links TRBV29-1 to TRBJ2-1; D is unclear. The V gene lost 5 bases and the J gene lost 6 bases, with 5 bases spanning the gap. CDR1 SQVTM and CDR2 ANQGSEA come from the germline V gene. This CDR3 spans 10 amino acids. DNA for the CDR3: TGCAGCGTTTTATCCAATGAGCAGTTCTTC. This translates into CSVLSNEQFF.